The entry below describes one T cell receptor (beta chain). In the original workflow: Amplification from reference gene primers served as the basis for estimated nucleated cell counts. Generated by immunoSEQ multiplex PCR, the TCRdb table keeps only in-frame clones and is missing some. V and J calls and clone size are those listed in that table; D and trimming were worked out from the DNA. The table includes about 67,000 clones, about 90% detected once. This sample was included in a study of blood T cell repertoires in COVID-19. Study as a whole: PBMCs, B-cell-depleted T cells, or T cells were the source of the cDNA or gDNA that made up the material.

The V gene lost 5 bases and the J gene lost 7 bases, with 12 bases spanning the gap. This CDR3 spans 13 amino acids. CDR1 and CDR2 from the germline V gene are SEHNR and FQNEAQ (reference sequence). This sequence originates from a man in his forties or fifties with active COVID-19. Sequenced: peripheral blood. V and J are TRBV7-9 and TRBJ1-5, with no clear D. The CDR3 here is CASSPDEGQPQHF. CDR3 DNA sequence: TGTGCCAGCAGCCCCGACGAGGGCCAGCCCCAGCATTTT.